This T cell receptor beta chain was documented in a study of Ad26.COV2.S vaccination and SARS-CoV-2 variants. Treatment in this sample: some 20 received Ad26.COV2.S at low or high dose, single or two shots; about 5 received placebo; per-sample allocation not given. Sampling was performed 63 days after the first vaccine or placebo injection. Method: immunoSEQ multiplex PCR; TCRdb's copy keeps in-frame clones and lacks some. The sample consists of hundreds of thousands of clones, 80% to 90% of them appearing once. Note on this clone: Its antigen is unidentified.

V shed 5 bases and J 8 bases; nucleotides not matched to a gene: 15. The germline gives CDR1 SGHTA, CDR2 FQGNSA. The CDR3 covers 16 residues. Points from the study as a whole: Placebo recipients showed lower spike-specific TCR breadth than vaccinees.

The specimen was peripheral blood, collected in a trial of Ad26.COV2.S vaccine versus placebo. The genes are TRBV7-2 and TRBJ1-2; 9 bases are a match to TRBD1. The clonotype comes from a person between 18 and 60 years old who received the Ad26.COV2.S COVID-19 vaccine or a placebo. The CDR3, as DNA: TGTGCCAGCAGCCCAAGCACAGGGGGCGCGATAAGAGGCTACACCTTC. Translation gives CASSPSTGGAIRGYTF. Drawing the rest from reference TRBV7-2 and TRBJ1-2, the complete variable domain is GAGVSQSPSNKVTEKGKDVELRCDPISGHTALYWYRQSLGQGLEFLIYFQGNSAPDKSGLPSDRFSAERTGGSVSTLTIQRTQQEDSAVYLCASSPSTGGAIRGYTFGSGTRLTVV.